This TCR beta chain was sequenced for a study of cytomegalovirus exposure and HLA in healthy donors. Study-level points and caveats: Evidence from a later analysis indicated that most CMV-associated TCR beta chains looked HLA-restricted. Researchers catalogued roughly 150 TCR beta chains as cytomegalovirus-associated.

The CDR3 contains 15 residues. The ends were cut back, 10 bases at V and 4 bases at J, with 19 bases in the middle. Germline-derived CDR1 and CDR2 are MNHEY and SVGAGI. In the case of this clone: Its target is unknown.

PCR employed 60 Vbeta and 13 Jbeta primers. Libraries were prepared by immunoSEQ multiplex PCR; TCRdb keeps only in-frame clonotypes and omits some of them. The table shows around 300,000 clones, with 84% occurring only once. Material for sequencing was PBMCs. The chain recombines TRBV6-5 with TRBJ2-2; D perhaps matches TRBD2 (7 bases). The sequence was collected from a woman aged 40 to 50 in good health and CMV-seropositive. Here the CDR3 DNA reads TGTGCCACCAGGGGCGGGAGTCTTGTCACCGGGGAGCTGTTTTTT. Amino acids: CATRGGSLVTGELFF.